The T cell receptor (beta chain) under discussion was sequenced for a study of OX40 agonist ivuxolimab in advanced cancers. Study-wide findings and caveats: Some patients who did not respond also had low normalized T-cell clonal expansion.

Germline lookup yields CDR1 LGHNT and CDR2 FRNRAP. The V gene lost 6 bases and the J gene lost 13 bases, with 24 bases spanning the gap. This CDR3 is built from 14 residues. Only in-frame clones appear in the TCRdb table, and some are missing; sequencing was by immunoSEQ multiplex PCR. Among about 130,000 clones listed, 85% to 95% were seen once. Details on this clone: As yet, its antigen is unknown.

The sequencing here drew on CD4+ or CD8+ T cells sorted from blood, taken in a trial of the OX40 agonist ivuxolimab. The receptor's source is an adult with an advanced solid tumor such as melanoma, head and neck, liver or kidney cancer. The chain employs TRBV12-5 and TRBJ1-1; D unresolved. DNA of the CDR3: TGTGCTAGTGGAAACCCCGGACCACTTATTAGGATTTTCTTT. This gives the protein CASGNPGPLIRIFF.